Shown below are 10 T cell receptor beta chains from a single sample sequenced in a study of blood T cell repertoires in COVID-19. Only in-frame clones appear in the TCRdb table, and some are missing; sequencing was by immunoSEQ multiplex PCR. This table holds under 200,000 clones, roughly four fifths found once. The material sequenced was PBMCs or T cells enriched from blood (not recorded which). The receptors shown here come from a man between 50 and 59 years old who had recovered from COVID-19.

Remarks on this clone: The missing conserved phenylalanine or tryptophan at the end of this CDR3 makes a read error likely. The DNA is omitted, as the CDR3 cannot be located on it reliably, and the CDR3 follows TCRdb's listing. The CDR3: CASSSTFDFDSG. This chain joins TRBV28 and TRBJ1-1. The germline CDR1 and CDR2 sequences are MDHEN and SYDVKM. The CDR3 length is 12 residues, termini included.

The gene calls are TRBV11-2 and TRBJ1-1; 11 nucleotides line up with TRBD1. V shed 5 bases, J shed 11 bases, and the junction held 7 bases outside the gene matches. The germline V gene has CDR1 SGHAT and CDR2 FQNNGV. This CDR3 spans 13 amino acids. This CDR3 reads CASSPDRGRRAFF. The CDR3 bases are TGTGCCAGCAGCCCGGACAGGGGGCGAAGGGCTTTCTTT.

The genes are TRBV9 and TRBJ1-6; the D gene is possibly TRBD1 (5 bases). Per the germline V gene, CDR1 is SGDLS and CDR2 is YYNGEE. This CDR3 comprises 16 residues. Trimming stripped 0 bases from V and 10 bases from J, with 17 bases between. The CDR3 spells CASSVDQGTLGSPLHF. The CDR3 nucleotides are TGTGCCAGCAGCGTAGATCAGGGAACCCTAGGATCACCCCTCCACTTT.

This clone was recorded once. This sequence joins TRBV4-1 and TRBJ1-2; D uncertain. Germline CDR1 is MGHRA and CDR2 is YSYEKL. The ends were cut back, 5 bases at V and 4 bases at J, with 11 bases in the middle. CDR3 length: 13 residues. CDR3 amino acids: CASSGGPSYGYTF. CDR3 sequence (DNA): TGCGCCAGCAGCGGCGGGCCCAGCTATGGCTACACCTTC.

The rearrangement joins TRBV28 to TRBJ1-5, with D possibly TRBD1 on 6 matching bases. The CDR3 sequence is 14 residues long. Germline CDR1 MDHEN, CDR2 SYDVKM. The V end lost 6 bases, the J end lost 3 bases, and 12 bases lay between the germline ends. The CDR3 spells CASSRRQVNQPQHF. As DNA, the CDR3 is TGTGCCAGCAGCCGAAGACAGGTCAATCAGCCCCAGCATTTT.

This chain's CDR3 is CASSQKVRPTVNTEAFF. Here the CDR3 DNA reads TGTGCCAGCAGCCAAAAAGTTAGACCGACAGTGAACACTGAAGCTTTCTTT. The V gene is TRBV4-2, the J gene TRBJ1-1; a weak D match, TRBD1 (5 bases). Deletions cut 2 bases from V and 0 bases from J, with 16 bases between. Germline CDR1 is LGHNA and CDR2 is YNFKEQ. The CDR3 contains 17 residues.

This sequence joins TRBV10-3 and TRBJ1-2; D remains unclear. The V end was cut by 3 bases, the J end by 4 bases, with 6 bases between. The CDR3 contains 12 residues. The germline gives CDR1 ENHRY, CDR2 SYGVKD. CDR3 amino acids: CAISDGVYGYTF. In DNA form, the CDR3 reads TGTGCCATCAGTGACGGTGTCTATGGCTACACCTTC.

A few counts support this clone. V gene TRBV29-1 combines with J gene TRBJ1-3; 9 bases align to TRBD1. CDR1 and CDR2 (germline): SQVTM, ANQGSEA. V lost 6 bases, J lost 3 bases, and 12 bases stayed unmatched. The length of the CDR3 is 16 residues. CDR3 coding DNA: TGCAGCGTCTGGGACCCCACAGGGGGCCATGGAAACACCATATATTTT. Amino acid sequence: CSVWDPTGGHGNTIYF.

This rearrangement joins TRBV7-9 to TRBJ1-1; 9 bases map to TRBD1. The CDR3 runs 14 residues. V shed 8 bases, J shed 4 bases, and the junction held 8 bases outside the gene matches. CDR1 and CDR2 (germline): SEHNR, FQNEAQ (reference sequence). The CDR3 region is CASHGTGRFTEAFF. CDR3 DNA: TGTGCCAGCCATGGGACAGGGCGCTTCACTGAAGCTTTCTTT.

The rearrangement joins TRBV12-5 to TRBJ1-5; D is possibly TRBD1 (6 bases). CDR1 is LGHNT and CDR2 is FRNRAP in the germline V gene. The CDR3 contains 18 residues. V lost 2 bases, J lost 0 bases, and 17 bases lay in between. CDR3 sequence (DNA): TGTGCTAGTGGTTTGTCAGGGGTAAGCCCCGATAGCAATCAGCCCCAGCATTTT. Translating gives CASGLSGVSPDSNQPQHF.